The clone carrying this T cell receptor beta chain was found once. Trimming cost V 8 bases and J 6 bases; bases outside gene matches: 10. The germline gives CDR1 MDHEN, CDR2 SYDVKM. This CDR3 spans 14 amino acids. The record originates from a study of cytomegalovirus exposure and HLA in healthy donors. PCR used 60 Vbeta primers and 13 Jbeta primers. Only in-frame clones appear in the TCRdb table, and some are missing; sequencing was by immunoSEQ multiplex PCR. The sample has around 85,000 clones; 80% are singletons. V is TRBV28 and J is TRBJ1-5; the match to TRBD1 covers 7 bases. Sequencing was carried out using PBMCs. The receptor was derived from a man aged 25-40 years in good health and CMV-seronegative. CDR3 nucleotide sequence: TGTGCCAGCGGGCCTACAGGGGTGAGTCAGCCCCAGCATTTT. Its translation is CASGPTGVSQPQHF.